The 5 T cell receptor beta chains below come from one sample, sequenced in a study of metastatic and nonmetastatic thyroid tumors (dated by TCRdb to 2020 to 2021). Libraries came from PCR. Data came from an Illumina HiSeq 4000. In TCRdb, the public reads were trimmed at Q25 with fastp and aligned with MiXCR, with productive beta chains retained. The sample table records some 42,000 clones; around 30% of these occur just once. Approximately 10% of the sample rests with the top ten. Before undergoing thyroid surgery, none of the patients had been given any kind of treatment. Sequenced material: blood. The receptors were gathered from a male donor with papillary thyroid cancer or a benign thyroid nodule (not recorded which). Some clones in this sample may be carry-over from other donors' samples.

This rearrangement joins TRBV6-1 to TRBJ1-2, with D tentatively TRBD1 (6 bases). Germline CDR1 is MNHNS and CDR2 is SASEGT. The CDR3 length is 14 residues. The V and J ends lost 4 bases and 3 bases respectively, with 12 bases between them. CDR3 amino acids: CASSASGTYYGYTF. CDR3 nucleotide sequence: TGTGCCAGCAGTGCCTCCGGGACATACTATGGCTACACCTTC.

The rearrangement joins TRBV4-3 to TRBJ1-1; 7 nucleotides line up with TRBD1. Germline CDR1 and CDR2: LGHNA and YSLEER. With V trimmed by 6 bases and J by 5 bases, 6 bases remained unmatched. CDR3 length: 13 amino acids. The CDR3 loop is CASRQGRGTEAFF. DNA for the CDR3: TGCGCCAGCAGACAGGGGAGGGGGACTGAAGCTTTCTTT.

This clone has more than one count but fewer than ten. This chain links TRBV27 with TRBJ2-7; D perhaps matches TRBD1 (5 bases). This CDR3 spans 13 amino acids. Trimming took 4 bases from V and 6 from J, leaving 13 bases between them. The germline V gene encodes CDR1 MNHEY and CDR2 SMNVEV (reference sequence). The DNA of the CDR3 is TGTGCCAGCAGTTCTTCCCTCAGGGCCGAGCAGTACTTC. Its protein product is CASSSSLRAEQYF.

Turning to this clone: A junction end diverges from the germline sequence, so it may reflect a read error. Other DNA sequences in this specimen translate into the identical CDR3. This rearrangement joins TRBV5-1 to TRBJ1-2, with D perhaps TRBD1 (5 bases). Germline CDR1 SGHRS, CDR2 YFSETQ. The CDR3 spans 14 residues. CDR3 in amino acids: CASSIGTPNYGYTF. CDR3 DNA: TGCGCCAGCAGCATCGGGACTCCCAACTATGGATACACCTTC.

In this sample, this clone turned up many times. The chain combines TRBV20-1 with TRBJ2-1, with a possible D match to TRBD2 (6 bases). In germline, CDR1 is DFQATT, CDR2 SNEGSKA (reference sequence). Trimming shortened V by 1 base and J by 3 bases, and 10 bases separated the two germline ends. The CDR3 runs to 14 residues. The CDR3 here is CSARVMTSYNEQFF. The CDR3 DNA is TGCAGTGCTAGAGTTATGACTAGCTACAATGAGCAGTTCTTC.